The next 23 T cell receptor beta chains were all read from a single sample in a study of T cell responses to AZD1222 COVID-19 vaccine. Using immunoSEQ multiplex PCR, the repertoire was profiled, and TCRdb retains in-frame clones only, with some absent. The sample has more than 150,000 clones; just over 85% are singletons. The sample consisted of peripheral blood, taken on day 0 of AZD1222 vaccination. These receptors originate from an adult in good health.

CDR3 nucleotides: TGTGCCAGCAGCTCCCGGACCCCGACGGGAGAGACCCAGTACTTC. Its translation is CASSSRTPTGETQYF. The chain uses TRBV9 and TRBJ2-5; D is undetermined. V lost 4 bases, J lost 4 bases, and 17 bases lay in between. CDR3 length: 15 amino acids. CDR1 and CDR2 from the germline V gene are SGDLS and YYNGEE.

The rearrangement joins TRBV6-4 to TRBJ2-2, with TRBD2 identical over 11 bases. Germline V gene data show CDR1 as MRHNA and CDR2 as SNTAGT. This CDR3 is built from 18 residues. Unmatched junction bases numbered 10, after V lost 2 bases and J lost 5 bases. CDR3 bases: TGTGCCAGCAGTGACAAGGTAGAACTAGCGGGAGCTACCGGGGAGCTGTTTTTT. Translating gives CASSDKVELAGATGELFF.

The rearrangement joins TRBV7-3 to TRBJ1-5, with 10 positions matching TRBD1. Germline V lookup: CDR1 SGHTA, CDR2 FQGTGA. The CDR3 contains 17 residues. V gave up 1 base and J gave up 3 bases; unmatched junction bases: 6. The CDR3 loop reads CASSLRWDRGDNQPQHF. DNA for the CDR3: TGTGCCAGCAGCTTAAGATGGGACAGGGGCGACAATCAGCCCCAGCATTTT. The variable domain in full, with the rest retrieved from reference TRBV7-3 and TRBJ1-5, is GAGVSQTPSNKVTEKGKYVELRCDPISGHTALYWYRQSLGQGPEFLIYFQGTGAADDSGLPNDRFFAVRPEGSVSTLKIQRTERGDSAVYLCASSLRWDRGDNQPQHFGDGTRLSIL.

The rearrangement uses TRBV7-6 and TRBJ1-5, with 7 nucleotides matching TRBD1. CDR1 is SGHVS and CDR2 is FNYEAQ in the germline V gene. After removal of 5 bases from V and 3 bases from J, the junction contained 10 bases not matched to a gene. This CDR3 spans 16 amino acids. The CDR3 DNA is TGTGCCAGCAGCCGAAACACAGGGGAGATCAATCAGCCCCAGCATTTT. It is translated as CASSRNTGEINQPQHF.

V is TRBV30 and J is TRBJ1-1; D gene ambiguous. V was shortened by 1 base and J by 0 bases, with 6 bases between the two germline ends. Germline V gene sequence: CDR1 GTSNPN, CDR2 SVGIG (reference sequence). The CDR3 consists of 13 residues. The chain's CDR3 is CAWSAEMNTEAFF. As DNA, the CDR3 is TGTGCCTGGAGTGCGGAAATGAACACTGAAGCTTTCTTT.

J is TRBJ1-1 and V is TRBV28, with D hard to call. The V gene's germline CDR1 is MDHEN and CDR2 SYDVKM. Trimming shortened V by 7 bases and J by 1 base, and 13 bases separated the two germline ends. The CDR3 is 14 amino acids. The CDR3 DNA reads as TGTGCCAGCATAGGACCCCCGGAGAACACTGAAGCTTTCTTT. The encoded protein is CASIGPPENTEAFF.

The chain recombines TRBV19 with TRBJ1-1; 7 nucleotides line up with TRBD1. CDR3 length: 13 amino acids. V trimming: 6 bases; J trimming: 4 bases; junction bases outside the gene matches: 5. The V gene's germline CDR1 is LNHDA and CDR2 SQIVND (reference sequence). The DNA for the CDR3 is TGTGCCAGTAGAAAGGGGGCGGCCACTGAAGCTTTCTTT. Its translation: CASRKGAATEAFF.

The chain recombines TRBV28 with TRBJ1-1; D perhaps matches TRBD1 (5 bases). The CDR3 spans 14 residues. The V and J ends lost 8 bases and 5 bases respectively, with 18 bases between them. Germline V gene lookup returns CDR1 MDHEN and CDR2 SYDVKM. The CDR3, as DNA: TGTGCCAGCTGCCTCCAGGGTTCAATGACTGAAGCTTTCTTT. This codes for CASCLQGSMTEAFF.

J is TRBJ2-5 and V is TRBV5-1, with D possibly TRBD2 on 8 matching bases. Germline CDR1 is SGHRS and CDR2 is YFSETQ. The CDR3 has 17 amino acids. V lost 5 bases to trimming and J lost 5 bases, with 25 bases between them. The CDR3 bases are TGCGCCAGCAGGGCCGGTGCCGGGACAGCGGGGGAGGAGACCCAGTACTTC. Protein product: CASRAGAGTAGEETQYF. Full variable domain (remainder filled in from reference TRBV5-1 and TRBJ2-5): KAGVTQTPRYLIKTRGQQVTLSCSPISGHRSVSWYQQTPGQGLQFLFEYFSETQRNKGNFPGRFSGRQFSNSRSEMNVSTLELGDSALYLCASRAGAGTAGEETQYFGPGTRLLVL.

In its sample, this clone was seen once. The rearrangement joins TRBV6-5 to TRBJ1-2; unclear D gene. Germline V gene data show CDR1 as MNHEY and CDR2 as SVGAGI. The CDR3 length is 12 residues. Trimming took 5 bases from V and 8 from J, leaving 12 bases between them. CDR3 sequence: CASSRDLWGYTF. CDR3 bases: TGTGCCAGCAGTAGGGATCTCTGGGGCTACACCTTC.

The rearrangement uses TRBV10-2 and TRBJ2-5, with D unresolved. CDR1 and CDR2 (germline): WSHSY, SAAADI. Trimming took off 5 bases at V and 5 bases at J, with 15 bases between the two ends. The CDR3 sequence is 14 residues long. The CDR3 DNA sequence: TGCGCCAGCAGTCCCTTCCGGGTGAGCGAGACCCAGTACTTC. Its protein product is CASSPFRVSETQYF.

V is TRBV24-1 and J is TRBJ1-4; the D is unclear. The CDR3 extends over 12 amino acids. Looked up from germline, CDR1 is KGHDR and CDR2 is SFDVKD. V lost 6 bases, J lost 10 bases, and 11 bases lay in between. CDR3 region: CATSMSGVKLFF. CDR3 DNA: TGTGCCACCAGTATGTCCGGGGTAAAACTGTTTTTT.

The gene calls are TRBV6-4 and TRBJ2-1, with 9 bases that match TRBD1. This CDR3 is 16 amino acids long. With 2 bases clipped from V and 5 bases from J, the junction kept 7 bases outside the gene matches. Germline V gene sequence: CDR1 MRHNA, CDR2 SNTAGT. The CDR3 sequence is CASSDRGQGLHNEQFF. In DNA, the CDR3 is TGTGCCAGCAGTGACAGGGGACAGGGCTTACACAATGAGCAGTTCTTC.

This clone was picked up one time. V gene TRBV19 combines with J gene TRBJ2-7; 10 nucleotides match TRBD1. Germline CDR1 and CDR2: LNHDA and SQIVND (reference sequence). The CDR3 extends over 15 amino acids. V trimming: 6 bases; J trimming: 2 bases; junction bases outside the gene matches: 7. The CDR3 nucleotides read TGTGCCAGTAGCCACGGGGGACAGGGGACCTACGAGCAGTACTTC. Translated: CASSHGGQGTYEQYF. Full variable domain (missing parts from reference TRBV19 and TRBJ2-7): DGGITQSPKYLFRKEGQNVTLSCEQNLNHDAMYWYRQDPGQGLRLIYYSQIVNDFQKGDIAEGYSVSREKKESFPLTVTSAQKNPTAFYLCASSHGGQGTYEQYFGPGTRLTVT.

The chain recombines TRBV23-1 with TRBJ2-5; tentatively, D is TRBD1 (5 bases). TRBV23-1 is an ORF, and what it does is uncertain. Between the trimmed V and J ends, which lost 4 bases and 2 bases, there was a span of 8 bases. This CDR3 is built from 13 residues. As DNA, the CDR3 is TGCGCCAGCAGTCTCAGGGAACAAGAGACCCAGTACTTC. It yields the protein CASSLREQETQYF.

This chain joins TRBV6-5 and TRBJ2-2; maybe TRBD1 (5 bases). Trimming shortened V by 6 bases and J by 5 bases, and 10 bases separated the two germline ends. The CDR3 consists of 13 residues. The germline gives CDR1 MNHEY, CDR2 SVGAGI. In DNA form, the CDR3 reads TGTGCCAGCAGGAAGACAGATACCGGGGAGCTGTTTTTT. It codes for CASRKTDTGELFF.

The genes are TRBV6-5 and TRBJ2-2; D gene ambiguous. Germline V gene lookup returns CDR1 MNHEY and CDR2 SVGAGI. This CDR3 is 13 amino acids long. Trimming shortened V by 6 bases and J by 4 bases, and 9 bases separated the two germline ends. The CDR3 reads CASSSPGTGELFF. CDR3 nucleotide sequence: TGTGCCAGCAGCTCCCCGGGCACCGGGGAGCTGTTTTTT.

This chain connects TRBV11-2 to TRBJ2-2; D ambiguous. The CDR3 sequence is 14 residues long. Trimming took off 3 bases at V and 2 bases at J, with 7 bases between the two ends. The germline V gene encodes CDR1 SGHAT and CDR2 FQNNGV. The CDR3, as DNA: TGTGCCAGCAGCTTGGAACCTAACACCGGGGAGCTGTTTTTT. Translated, it gives CASSLEPNTGELFF.

The V call is TRBV7-5, the J call TRBJ1-5. TRBV7-5 is a listed pseudogene. The CDR3 covers 16 residues. Here the CDR3 DNA reads TGTGCCAGAAGCTGCCCGGGGGGGGAGAGCAATCAGCCCCAGCATTTT. This codes for CARSCPGGESNQPQHF.

The CDR3 region has the DNA TGTGCCAGCAGCGGGTATTGGCAGGGGCATGGCTACACCTTC. Protein product: CASSGYWQGHGYTF. The V and J genes are TRBV7-9 and TRBJ1-2; D may be TRBD1 (6 bases). Germline values: CDR1 SEHNR, CDR2 FQNEAQ (reference sequence). The ends were cut back, 5 bases at V and 6 bases at J, with 16 bases in the middle. The CDR3 is made up of 14 amino acids.

This chain joins TRBV5-1 and TRBJ1-1; D remains unclear. Germline V gives CDR1 SGHRS, CDR2 YFSETQ. The V gene lost 5 bases and the J gene lost 6 bases, with 11 bases spanning the gap. This CDR3 is built from 12 residues. CDR3 loop: CASSYDRSEAFF. The CDR3 DNA follows: TGCGCCAGCAGTTATGACCGCTCTGAAGCTTTCTTT.

V gene TRBV7-2 combines with J gene TRBJ1-2; D unclear. Germline CDR1 SGHTA, CDR2 FQGNSA. Trimming took 1 base from V and 7 from J, leaving 19 bases between them. There are 16 residues in the CDR3. This CDR3 is CASSLDGPGAVSGYTF. CDR3 sequence (DNA): TGTGCCAGCAGCTTAGATGGCCCCGGTGCGGTTTCTGGCTACACCTTC. The full variable domain, rest sourced from reference TRBV7-2 and TRBJ1-2, is GAGVSQSPSNKVTEKGKDVELRCDPISGHTALYWYRQSLGQGLEFLIYFQGNSAPDKSGLPSDRFSAERTGGSVSTLTIQRTQQEDSAVYLCASSLDGPGAVSGYTFGSGTRLTVV.

CDR3 protein: CASSLPQGARNSPLHF. The CDR3 DNA reads as TGTGCCAGCAGTTTACCCCAGGGGGCGCGGAATTCACCCCTCCACTTT. The rearrangement uses TRBV27 and TRBJ1-6, with TRBD1 matching 8 bases. The V segment lost 2 bases and the J segment 7 bases; nucleotides outside the gene matches: 7. Germline V gives CDR1 MNHEY, CDR2 SMNVEV (reference sequence). The CDR3 extends over 16 amino acids.